The 11 T cell receptor beta chains below come from one sample, sequenced in a study of T cells after somatic rescue of genetic block (dated by TCRdb to about 2020). The library was generated by the immunoSEQ multiplex PCR assay. In TCRdb, the immuneACCESS table is reduced to in-frame sequences with V and J assigned. These tables do not hold every clone; where another copy was compared, an unresolved V gene accounts for under half, and the others remain unexplained. The sample data list roughly 15,000 clones, and roughly 70% of these were observed just once. The ten largest clones represent around 20% of the sample. The sequenced material came from peripheral blood mononuclear cells (PBMCs). These receptors were obtained from a boy between 10 and 17 years old.

The J gene is TRBJ2-5, the V gene TRBV7-9; a weak D match, TRBD1 (6 bases). Trimming pared 0 bases from V and 9 bases from J, leaving 17 bases between. In germline, CDR1 is SEHNR, CDR2 FQNEAQ (reference sequence). The CDR3 extends over 15 amino acids. Here the CDR3 reads CASSLATTGPKAQYF. The DNA for the CDR3 is TGTGCCAGCAGCTTAGCGACGACAGGACCTAAGGCCCAGTACTTC.

This clone was picked up a small number of times. The J gene is TRBJ2-3, the V gene TRBV18, with D possibly matching TRBD1 (6 bases). Trimming took off 8 bases at V and 7 bases at J, with 16 bases between the two ends. The CDR3 is 13 residues long. Germline V CDR1 and CDR2: KGHSH, LQKENI. The CDR3 sequence is CASLSSGAHTQYF. The CDR3 DNA sequence: TGTGCCAGCCTCTCATCAGGGGCCCATACGCAGTATTTT.

This chain links TRBV6-6 with TRBJ1-5; D may be TRBD1 (6 bases). From germline, CDR1 is MNHNY and CDR2 SVGAGI (reference sequence). The V gene lost 2 bases and the J gene lost 5 bases, with 10 bases spanning the gap. The CDR3 runs 14 residues. CDR3 loop: CASSYLRTDQPQHF. The CDR3 DNA reads as TGTGCCAGCAGTTACCTCAGGACAGATCAGCCCCAGCATTTT.

This chain joins TRBV19 and TRBJ2-7; weak D call: TRBD1 (5 bases). Per germline, CDR1 LNHDA and CDR2 SQIVND (reference sequence). This CDR3 comprises 14 residues. Trimming pared 5 bases from V and 4 bases from J, leaving 15 bases between. The CDR3 here is CASSPRQGPYEQYF. The CDR3 region has the DNA TGTGCCAGTAGTCCCCGTCAGGGTCCTTACGAGCAGTACTTC.

The chain joins TRBV18 to TRBJ2-3, with D perhaps matching TRBD2 (5 bases). Germline V gene data show CDR1 as KGHSH and CDR2 as LQKENI. CDR3 length: 15 residues. The V end lost 2 bases, the J end lost 1 base, and 10 bases lay between the germline ends. The CDR3 nucleotides are TGTGCCAGCTCACCAGCTAGCAGCCGCACAGATACGCAGTATTTT. It translates to CASSPASSRTDTQYF.

This sequence joins TRBV7-9 and TRBJ1-2, with 9 bases that match TRBD1. Germline values: CDR1 SEHNR, CDR2 FQNEAQ (reference sequence). Losses at the gene ends were 7 bases for V and 4 bases for J; bases not matched to a gene: 7. This CDR3 is built from 14 residues. CDR3 sequence reads: CASIQQGAVYGYTF. DNA for the CDR3: TGTGCCAGCATTCAACAGGGGGCTGTCTATGGCTACACCTTC. Filled out from reference TRBV7-9 and TRBJ1-2, the complete variable domain reads DTGVSQNPRHKITKRGQNVTFRCDPISEHNRLYWYRQTLGQGPEFLTYFQNEAQLEKSRLLSDRFSAERPKGSFSTLEIQRTEQGDSAMYLCASIQQGAVYGYTFGSGTRLTVV.

J is TRBJ1-5 and V is TRBV27; 9 nucleotides agree with TRBD1. Germline lookup yields CDR1 MNHEY and CDR2 SMNVEV (reference sequence). Trimming cost V 1 base and J 6 bases; bases outside gene matches: 10. The CDR3 sequence is 17 residues long. The CDR3: CASSLFPTGGSGQPQHF. The CDR3 DNA reads TGTGCCAGCAGTTTATTTCCCACAGGGGGCTCGGGTCAGCCCCAGCATTTT.

The chain combines TRBV5-1 with TRBJ2-2, with D possibly called TRBD1 or TRBD2 (6 bases each). Looked up from germline, CDR1 is SGHRS and CDR2 is YFSETQ. The CDR3 runs to 15 residues. Trimming took 2 bases from V and 4 from J, leaving 12 bases between them. In DNA, the CDR3 is TGCGCCAGCAGCTTTTCGGGGGCAGTCACCGGGGAGCTGTTTTTT. Residues: CASSFSGAVTGELFF.

The gene calls are TRBV5-6 and TRBJ2-3; no reliable D call. The CDR3 covers 15 residues. Germline lookup yields CDR1 SGHDT and CDR2 YYEEEE. Trimming shortened V by 1 base and J by 0 bases, and 9 bases separated the two germline ends. CDR3 amino acids: CASSLRVTSTDTQYF. CDR3 nucleotides: TGTGCCAGCAGCTTGCGGGTTACTAGCACAGATACGCAGTATTTT.

The chain combines TRBV4-1 with TRBJ2-3, with D possibly being TRBD1 or TRBD2 (6 bases each). Per the germline V gene, CDR1 is MGHRA and CDR2 is YSYEKL. CDR3 size: 15 residues. Trimming removed 0 bases from V and 3 bases from J, with 10 bases in between. In DNA form, the CDR3 reads TGCGCCAGCAGCCAAGATAGGAGGGGGACAGATACGCAGTATTTT. This sequence encodes CASSQDRRGTDTQYF.

The chain couples TRBV6-5 to TRBJ1-1, with D possibly matching TRBD1 (5 bases). CDR1 and CDR2 (germline): MNHEY, SVGAGI. This CDR3 is 14 amino acids long. V shed 4 bases and J shed 1 base, with 10 bases lying between them. CDR3: CASSFVRANTEAFF. CDR3 coding DNA: TGTGCCAGCAGTTTTGTCAGGGCGAACACTGAAGCTTTCTTT.